This T cell receptor beta chain was profiled in a study of cytomegalovirus exposure and HLA in healthy donors. Study-level points and caveats: The study assumed roughly uniform donor sequencing depth for presence/absence analyses. In a later analysis, HLA-C alleles had the fewest associated TCRs, DRB1 alleles the most. Productive status was seen about 90% or about 30% of the time for most TCR beta V segments in an earlier analysis.

As concerns this clone: Its antigen is unknown.

With 60 Vbeta and 13 Jbeta primers, the PCR was carried out. Libraries were prepared by immunoSEQ multiplex PCR; TCRdb keeps only in-frame clonotypes and omits some of them. The table records about 140,000 clones, approximately 80% of them present only once. The sequencing input was PBMCs. This TCR was recovered from a boy younger than 10 in good health and CMV-seronegative.

CDR3 sequence: CASSETSGGAETQYF. DNA of the CDR3: TGTGCCAGCAGTGAGACTAGCGGGGGGGCCGAGACCCAGTACTTC. V usage is TRBV6-4 and J usage is TRBJ2-5, with 14 bases fitting TRBD2. V was pared by 3 bases and J by 5 bases, with 2 bases of the junction left unmatched. Germline values: CDR1 MRHNA, CDR2 SNTAGT. This CDR3 is built from 15 residues.